This TCR beta chain originates from a study of T-cell memory formation after mild COVID-19. Study-level background: TCR clusters mostly belonged to single donors. Study-level findings and limits: Specificity for SARS-CoV-2 was not confirmed among the second-wave clones peaking on day 37.

CDR3 length: 17 residues. CDR1 and CDR2 (germline): LGHNA, YSLEER. Trimming removed 0 bases at V and 7 bases at J, with 21 bases between. TCRdb fed the 5' RACE reads into MiXCR, producing one record per CDR3 protein. The sample holds about 170,000 distinct CDR3 sequences; about an eighth are singletons and the top ten take approximately 3.5%. This clonotype has more than one count but fewer than ten. What it binds is not known. The sample comprised PBMCs or a T cell subset sorted from them (not recorded which). This TCR derives from a man between 18 and 29 years old who had mild COVID-19 (a few samples of this study predate the infection). Cell type and time point are not known. The chain joins TRBV4-3 to TRBJ1-1; D uncertain. CDR3 nucleotides: TGCGCCAGCAGCCAAGAGGCATGGGCAGAGGGTAACGGTGAAGCTTTCTTT. Its protein product is CASSQEAWAEGNGEAFF.